This T cell receptor (beta chain) was profiled in a study of T cell responses to AZD1222 COVID-19 vaccine. The assay was immunoSEQ multiplex PCR, and TCRdb's table has in-frame clones only and misses some. Found here are around 160,000 clones, about 91% of them singletons; the top ten hold about 1.5%. V was pared by 3 bases and J by 7 bases, with 13 bases between. The CDR3 consists of 13 residues. Germline-derived CDR1 and CDR2 are SNHLY and FYNNEI. A note on this clone: Its antigen remains unknown.

Regarding the study as a whole: There were mostly white British donors and more females than males, and clonal diversity was possibly underestimated. Repertoire sampling happened only post peak T cell response.

The V gene is TRBV2, the J gene TRBJ2-7; TRBD2 is a possible D gene (6 bases). Specimen: peripheral blood, collected on day 0 of AZD1222 vaccination. The clonotype comes from an adult in good health. The CDR3: CASSEDYYGEQYF. CDR3 sequence (DNA): TGTGCCAGCAGTGAGGACTACTATGGAGAGCAGTACTTC.